The TCR beta chain under discussion was sequenced for a study of blood T cell repertoires in COVID-19. The method was immunoSEQ multiplex PCR; TCRdb's version includes in-frame clones alone and lacks a portion of them. The sample contains 75,000 to 95,000 clones, roughly 84% of which appear only once. Germline V gene lookup returns CDR1 MNHNS and CDR2 SASEGT. Deletions cut 3 bases from V and 7 bases from J, with 10 bases between. This CDR3 is 14 amino acids long. The origin of this receptor is a woman of 80 years or more with acute or convalescent COVID-19. Sequencing input: peripheral blood. This chain uses TRBV6-1 with TRBJ1-6; a weak D match, TRBD1 (5 bases). CDR3 bases: TGTGCCAGCAGTGACAGGGCTCCCAATTCACCCCTCCACTTT. As protein: CASSDRAPNSPLHF.